This T cell receptor beta chain appears in the sequencing data of a study of T cells in Graves' hyperthyroidism and ophthalmopathy. Study summary: Peripheral blood was secured at the point of initial diagnosis, before any treatment.

Study results and limitations: Blood also showed most of the thyroid clonotypes that were expanded above 0.001.

Enrolled ophthalmopathy patients presented with a Clinical Activity Score of at least 3, a NOSPECS grade of at least 4, and disease duration under 3 months. Amplification of TCR beta CDR3 regions used RNA as the template. First-round RT-PCR with HTBI primers amplified the TCR CDR3 region. TCRdb ran MiXCR on the multiplex PCR reads and lists one entry per CDR3 protein. The table has fewer than 750,000 distinct CDR3 sequences, under 15% seen once. This clonotype was seen ten or more times. Its antigen is still unknown. Germline CDR1 and CDR2: MNHEY and SMNVEV (reference sequence). CDR3 length: 13 residues. Trimming removed 6 bases from V and 1 base from J, with 9 bases in between.

This rearrangement joins TRBV27 to TRBJ1-1; D gene ambiguous. The specimen was blood. The sequence came from a middle-aged woman with Graves' ophthalmopathy. CDR3 DNA sequence: TGTGCCAGCAGACCCGACCCGAACACTGAAGCTTTCTTT. Translation gives CASRPDPNTEAFF.